The 5 T cell receptor beta chains in this list originate from one sample, sequenced in a study of blood T cell repertoires in COVID-19. TCRdb's table, derived via immunoSEQ multiplex PCR, lists solely in-frame clones and lacks some. Among 300,000 to 450,000 clones listed, more than 75% were seen once. Sequences were obtained from peripheral blood. These receptors originate from a woman aged 60-75 years with COVID-19, enrolled during active disease.

As to this clone: Sequence at one end of the junction differs from germline and may be a read error. The chain has TRBV7-7 and TRBJ1-6, with TRBD1 matching over 8 bases. Germline V lookup: CDR1 SSHAT, CDR2 FNYEAQ (reference sequence). CDR3 length: 15 amino acids. The CDR3 reads CASSFPGQGSSPLHF. The DNA of the CDR3 is TGTGCTAGCAGCTTCCCAGGACAGGGCAGTTCACCCCTCCACTTT.

Remarks on this clone: Sequence at one end of the junction differs from germline and may be a read error. The rearrangement uses TRBV29-1 and TRBJ2-3; D not certain. Germline V gene sequence: CDR1 SQVTM, CDR2 ANQGSEA. The CDR3 consists of 14 residues. CDR3 DNA sequence: TGCGGCGTTGAATCCAGGCCTCGCACAGATACGCAGTATTTT. The encoded protein is CGVESRPRTDTQYF.

The chain uses TRBV7-2 and TRBJ2-1; 7 bases are shared with TRBD1. The length of the CDR3 is 13 residues. Trimming cost V 5 bases and J 7 bases; bases outside gene matches: 5. Germline CDR1 SGHTA, CDR2 FQGNSA. CDR3 DNA sequence: TGTGCCAGCAGCCGCGACAGGGTAAATGAGCAGTTCTTC. Its translation: CASSRDRVNEQFF.

The chain couples TRBV6-6 to TRBJ2-7; TRBD1 aligns across 12 bases. Germline loops: CDR1 MNHNY, CDR2 SVGAGI (reference sequence). This CDR3 contains 15 residues. V lost 5 bases to trimming and J lost 6 bases; unmatched junction nucleotides: 8. For the CDR3, the DNA is TGTGCCAGCAGTCCCCGGGACAGGGGGCCCTTCGAGCAGTACTTC. Translated, it gives CASSPRDRGPFEQYF.

CDR3 nucleotide sequence: TGTGCCAGCAGCTTATTAGGAGAGGGGAACACCGGGGAGCTGTTTTTT. It specifies CASSLLGEGNTGELFF. The chain joins TRBV11-3 to TRBJ2-2; D is possibly TRBD2 (5 bases). Trimming took 2 bases from V and 1 from J, leaving 11 bases between them. The CDR3 contains 16 residues. Germline CDR1 SGHNT, CDR2 YENEEA. Full variable domain (rest looked up from reference TRBV11-3 and TRBJ2-2): EAGVVQSPRYKIIEKKQPVAFWCNPISGHNTLYWYLQNLGQGPELLIRYENEEAVDDSQLPKDRFSAERLKGVDSTLKIQPAELGDSAVYLCASSLLGEGNTGELFFGEGSRLTVL.